These T cell receptor beta chains were read from a single sample in a study of OX40 agonist ivuxolimab in advanced cancers. Assay: immunoSEQ multiplex PCR; the TCRdb copy retains only in-frame clones and omits some. The sample has more than 45,000 clones, approximately 71% seen once. The sequencing here drew on CD4+ or CD8+ T cells sorted from blood, taken in a trial of the OX40 agonist ivuxolimab. The receptors derive from an adult with an advanced solid tumor such as melanoma, head and neck, liver or kidney cancer. Both conserved end residues are part of each CDR3. Each record gives: CDR3 protein, CDR3 DNA, J gene, clone size, D gene, V gene. D genes are given only for firm matches. Clone size is not always given. Where it is, it says once, few, many or a class for expanded clones.

CDR3 protein: CASSQGEISGNTGELFF
CDR3 DNA: TGTGCCAGCAGCCAAGGAGAGATCAGCGGGAACACCGGGGAGCTGTTTTTT
J gene: TRBJ2-2
clone size: -
D gene: -
V gene: TRBV4-2

CDR3 protein: CASSLRTSGPSGANVLTF
CDR3 DNA: TGTGCCAGCAGTCTCCGGACTAGCGGGCCCTCTGGGGCCAACGTCCTGACTTTC
J gene: TRBJ2-6
clone size: -
D gene: TRBD2
V gene: TRBV27

CDR3 protein: CAISAQGIYNEQFF
CDR3 DNA: TGTGCCATCAGTGCTCAGGGGATCTACAATGAGCAGTTCTTC
J gene: TRBJ2-1
clone size: few
D gene: -
V gene: TRBV10-3

CDR3 protein: CASSSQGAGYGYTF
CDR3 DNA: TGTGCCAGCAGTTCGCAGGGGGCTGGCTATGGCTACACCTTC
J gene: TRBJ1-2
clone size: -
D gene: TRBD1
V gene: TRBV6-6

CDR3 protein: CASSFTRQGMNTEAFF
CDR3 DNA: TGCGCCAGCAGCTTTACCCGACAGGGGATGAACACTGAAGCTTTCTTT
J gene: TRBJ1-1
clone size: -
D gene: TRBD1
V gene: TRBV5-1

CDR3 protein: CASSRGTEAFF
CDR3 DNA: TGTGCCAGCAGTCGAGGGACTGAAGCTTTCTTT
J gene: TRBJ1-1
clone size: few
D gene: -
V gene: TRBV6-1

CDR3 protein: CASSRDSRTDTQYF
CDR3 DNA: TGCGCCAGCTCCCGGGACAGTAGGACAGATACGCAGTATTTT
J gene: TRBJ2-3
clone size: -
D gene: TRBD1
V gene: TRBV10-1

CDR3 protein: CAISDVDRPANTGELFF
CDR3 DNA: TGTGCCATCAGTGACGTGGACAGGCCAGCGAACACCGGGGAGCTGTTTTTT
J gene: TRBJ2-2
clone size: -
D gene: TRBD1
V gene: TRBV10-3

CDR3 protein: CAGKLRQQRYQETQYF
CDR3 DNA: TGTGCCGGCAAGTTACGGCAACAGAGATACCAAGAGACCCAGTACTTC
J gene: TRBJ2-5
clone size: -
D gene: -
V gene: TRBV21-1

CDR3 protein: CASSADGSNQPQHF
CDR3 DNA: TGTGCCAGCAGCGCCGACGGCTCTAATCAGCCCCAGCATTTT
J gene: TRBJ1-5
clone size: medium-sized
D gene: -
V gene: TRBV6-1

CDR3 protein: CASGSIPDYGYTF
CDR3 DNA: TGTGCTAGTGGTTCCATCCCGGATTATGGCTACACCTTC
J gene: TRBJ1-2
clone size: -
D gene: -
V gene: TRBV12-5

CDR3 protein: CASSVVFGELFF
CDR3 DNA: TGTGCCAGCAGCGTAGTCTTCGGGGAGCTGTTTTTT
J gene: TRBJ2-2
clone size: -
D gene: -
V gene: TRBV9

CDR3 protein: CASSQDDGRLATDTQYF
CDR3 DNA: TGTGCCAGCAGCCAAGACGACGGAAGACTAGCCACAGATACGCAGTATTTT
J gene: TRBJ2-3
clone size: medium-sized
D gene: TRBD2
V gene: TRBV4-2

CDR3 protein: CASRLDRVTEAFF
CDR3 DNA: TGTGCCAGCAGATTGGACAGGGTCACTGAAGCTTTCTTT
J gene: TRBJ1-1
clone size: -
D gene: TRBD1
V gene: TRBV7-2

CDR3 protein: CASSPRGLHYGYTF
CDR3 DNA: TGTGCCAGCAGCCCCAGGGGGCTACACTATGGCTACACCTTC
J gene: TRBJ1-2
clone size: -
D gene: TRBD1
V gene: TRBV5-5

CDR3 protein: CASTLRGGNTDTQYF
CDR3 DNA: TGTGCCAGCACCCTCCGGGGCGGCAACACAGATACGCAGTATTTT
J gene: TRBJ2-3
clone size: -
D gene: -
V gene: TRBV7-3

CDR3 protein: CATTRDSVQETQYF
CDR3 DNA: TGTGCCACCACCAGGGACAGCGTTCAAGAGACCCAGTACTTC
J gene: TRBJ2-5
clone size: -
D gene: TRBD1
V gene: TRBV6-1

CDR3 protein: CASSSPFRGIYGYTF
CDR3 DNA: TGTGCCAGCAGTTCCCCATTCCGGGGTATATATGGCTACACCTTC
J gene: TRBJ1-2
clone size: -
D gene: -
V gene: TRBV27

CDR3 protein: CASSLPTGVSSEAFF
CDR3 DNA: TGTGCCAGCAGCTTACCGACAGGGGTTTCTTCTGAAGCTTTCTTT
J gene: TRBJ1-1
clone size: -
D gene: TRBD1
V gene: TRBV7-9

CDR3 protein: CASSLVSSGTRLYEQYF
CDR3 DNA: TGTGCCAGCAGCTTAGTTTCTAGCGGGACCCGTCTTTACGAGCAGTACTTC
J gene: TRBJ2-7
clone size: -
D gene: TRBD2
V gene: TRBV7-2

CDR3 protein: CASSEMTGAKNIQYF
CDR3 DNA: TGCGCCAGCAGCGAAATGACAGGAGCCAAAAACATTCAGTACTTC
J gene: TRBJ2-4
clone size: few
D gene: -
V gene: TRBV4-1

CDR3 protein: CASISGSGGPQETQYF
CDR3 DNA: TGCGCCAGCATCTCCGGATCGGGAGGCCCCCAAGAGACCCAGTACTTC
J gene: TRBJ2-5
clone size: -
D gene: TRBD2
V gene: TRBV5-1

CDR3 protein: CASSSTDQPQHF
CDR3 DNA: TGTGCCAGCAGTAGCACCGATCAGCCCCAGCATTTT
J gene: TRBJ1-5
clone size: -
D gene: -
V gene: TRBV2

CDR3 protein: CASSSLPNQPQHF
CDR3 DNA: TGTGCCAGTAGTTCCCTCCCAAATCAGCCCCAGCATTTT
J gene: TRBJ1-5
clone size: -
D gene: -
V gene: TRBV19

CDR3 protein: CASSRSLASGRDSYNEQFF
CDR3 DNA: TGCGCCAGCAGCCGATCCCTCGCCAGCGGGAGGGACTCCTACAATGAGCAGTTCTTC
J gene: TRBJ2-1
clone size: -
D gene: TRBD2
V gene: TRBV4-1

CDR3 protein: CASSLASEASYELYF
CDR3 DNA: TGTGCCAGCAGCTTGGCCTCGGAGGCCTCCTACGAGCTGTACTTC
J gene: TRBJ2-7
clone size: once
D gene: -
V gene: TRBV5-3

CDR3 protein: CASSLARGVKETQYF
CDR3 DNA: TGTGCCAGCAGTCTTGCTCGGGGGGTGAAAGAGACCCAGTACTTC
J gene: TRBJ2-5
clone size: -
D gene: TRBD2
V gene: TRBV6-5

CDR3 protein: CASSLSSSEQYF
CDR3 DNA: TGTGCCAGCAGCTTATCCTCATCCGAGCAGTACTTC
J gene: TRBJ2-7
clone size: -
D gene: -
V gene: TRBV7-3

CDR3 protein: CASSLQSTSTDTQYF
CDR3 DNA: TGTGCCAGCAGCTTACAGTCCACAAGCACAGATACGCAGTATTTT
J gene: TRBJ2-3
clone size: once
D gene: -
V gene: TRBV7-2

CDR3 protein: CSVEGGGNTIYF
CDR3 DNA: TGCAGCGTTGAGGGAGGAGGAAACACCATATATTTT
J gene: TRBJ1-3
clone size: few
D gene: -
V gene: TRBV29-1

CDR3 protein: CASIGGSWDTEAFF
CDR3 DNA: TGTGCCAGTATTGGAGGGAGTTGGGACACTGAAGCTTTCTTT
J gene: TRBJ1-1
clone size: -
D gene: -
V gene: TRBV19

CDR3 protein: CASSYPPSGRGSTQYF
CDR3 DNA: TGTGCCAGCAGTTACCCTCCTAGCGGGAGAGGTAGTACGCAGTATTTT
J gene: TRBJ2-3
clone size: -
D gene: TRBD2
V gene: TRBV6-5

CDR3 protein: CASSFGTRNNEQFF
CDR3 DNA: TGCGCCAGCAGCTTCGGGACTAGGAACAATGAGCAGTTCTTC
J gene: TRBJ2-1
clone size: -
D gene: TRBD2
V gene: TRBV5-1

CDR3 protein: CASSLEQGSQPQHF
CDR3 DNA: TGCGCCAGCAGCTTGGAACAGGGTAGTCAGCCCCAGCATTTT
J gene: TRBJ1-5
clone size: -
D gene: -
V gene: TRBV5-1

CDR3 protein: CASSMDRVDTGELFF
CDR3 DNA: TGTGCCAGCAGTATGGACAGGGTTGACACCGGGGAGCTGTTTTTT
J gene: TRBJ2-2
clone size: once
D gene: TRBD1
V gene: TRBV6-1

CDR3 protein: CASSPLGDYNSPLHF
CDR3 DNA: TGTGCCAGCTCACCACTTGGCGATTATAATTCACCCCTCCACTTT
J gene: TRBJ1-6
clone size: few
D gene: -
V gene: TRBV18

CDR3 protein: CASSPGPVHNEQFF
CDR3 DNA: TGTGCCAGCAGCCCCGGTCCGGTGCACAATGAGCAGTTCTTC
J gene: TRBJ2-1
clone size: -
D gene: -
V gene: TRBV11-1

CDR3 protein: CASSSIGSPGANEKLFF
CDR3 DNA: TGTGCCAGCAGTTCCATTGGATCCCCCGGAGCTAATGAAAAACTGTTTTTT
J gene: TRBJ1-4
clone size: -
D gene: -
V gene: TRBV5-5

CDR3 protein: CASSLGGGGNTEAFF
CDR3 DNA: TGCGCCAGCAGCTTAGGAGGGGGCGGGAACACTGAAGCTTTCTTT
J gene: TRBJ1-1
clone size: once
D gene: TRBD1
V gene: TRBV5-1

CDR3 protein: CSVGQTMNTEAFF
CDR3 DNA: TGCAGCGTTGGACAGACTATGAACACTGAAGCTTTCTTT
J gene: TRBJ1-1
clone size: -
D gene: -
V gene: TRBV29-1

CDR3 protein: CASSLTSGVNEQFF
CDR3 DNA: TGTGCCAGTAGCCTGACTAGCGGGGTAAATGAGCAGTTCTTC
J gene: TRBJ2-1
clone size: -
D gene: TRBD2
V gene: TRBV19